This TCR beta chain was recovered during a study of blood T cell repertoires in COVID-19. At the level of the study: Italy, Spain and the United States were the sources of the convalescent and acute COVID-19 samples. PBMCs, B-cell-depleted T cells, or T cells were the source of the cDNA or gDNA that made up the material.

Original processing methods: Amplification from reference gene primers served as the basis for estimated nucleated cell counts. TCRdb's table, derived via immunoSEQ multiplex PCR, lists solely in-frame clones and lacks some. V, J and clone size are those of that table, while D and trimming were read from the DNA. Of approximately 200,000 clones in the sample, approximately 83% were seen once. Sequencing was carried out using peripheral blood. The origin of this receptor is a human donor with active or convalescent COVID-19. The donor label of this sample is uncertain.

CDR3 amino acids: CASSSATGVRNTEAFF. DNA for the CDR3: TGTGCCAGCAGCTCAGCGACAGGGGTTCGGAACACTGAAGCTTTCTTT. The V and J genes are TRBV7-2 and TRBJ1-1; 8 nucleotides align to TRBD1. The CDR3 is 16 amino acids. CDR1 and CDR2 from the germline V gene are SGHTA and FQGNSA. The J segment lost 1 base and the V segment lost 4 bases, leaving 8 bases of the junction unmatched. Variable domain in full (rest from reference TRBV7-2 and TRBJ1-1): GAGVSQSPSNKVTEKGKDVELRCDPISGHTALYWYRQSLGQGLEFLIYFQGNSAPDKSGLPSDRFSAERTGGSVSTLTIQRTQQEDSAVYLCASSSATGVRNTEAFFGQGTRLTVV.